This TCR beta chain was found in a study of T cell clones after liver transplantation (dated by TCRdb to about 2019). The study in broad terms: The samples were obtained from ITN030ST, a randomized trial that attempted immunosuppression withdrawal within 2 years after liver transplantation. After a pre-transplant mixed lymphocyte reaction, TCRbeta sequencing was used to pinpoint donor-reactive T cell clones, which were subsequently tracked in post-transplant blood. Third party-reactive TCRbeta sequences were also identified from pre-transplant MLRs to serve as an antigen-independent comparator for donor-reactive sequences. Three of the eight recipients were HCV-positive; the others were transplanted for non-autoimmune, non-viral indications. No induction therapy was given to the subjects, and standard immunosuppression was administered until randomization at 12-24 months post-transplant. To count as tolerant, a recipient had to stay completely off immunosuppression for at least one year without liver enzymes climbing beyond twice the upper limit of normal. Blood samples were collected pre-transplant, pre-randomization before withdrawal, and post-randomization after either complete withdrawal or failed withdrawal. A cohort of 8 liver transplant recipients was studied, of whom 3 were classified as tolerant and 5 as non-tolerant. Results and caveats for the whole study, not just this receptor: In a couple of subjects, low numbers of available donor cells limited the measurable donor-reactive repertoire. Because of small, heterogeneous patient numbers and non-standardized post-transplant time points, the conclusions were only preliminary. Without allograft tissue specimens, donor-reactive T cells may have migrated into the graft rather than being deleted. The decline in donor-reactive sequences exceeded the decline in third party-reactive sequences, suggesting partial antigen-specific deletion that was unrelated to withdrawal success. When repertoire turnover was taken into account, detection of donor-reactive sequences was significantly reduced in 7 of 8 subjects for CD4 and in 8 of 8 subjects for CD8. A significant post-transplant decrease in circulating donor-reactive CD4 TCRbeta sequences was observed in most of the 8 subjects, irrespective of tolerance or HCV status.

Interpreted using the paper, the time point label stands for: pre-transplant. Thawed unstimulated PBMCs were stained for CD3, CD4 and CD8 and FACS-sorted into CD3+CD4+ and CD3+CD8+ populations. Randomization to immunosuppression withdrawal applied to every one of the 8 studied subjects. The Qiagen DNeasy Blood and Tissue Kit was used for genomic DNA isolation. Trimming at the junction amounts to 0 bases on V and 3 bases on J, and the germline ends lie 10 bases apart. CDR1 and CDR2 are drawn from the germline V gene: SGHRS, YFSETQ. The CDR3 sequence holds 16 residues, the cysteine and phenylalanine included. The kept DNA is CDR3 alone, 48 bases in frame from the first base. Notes on this clone: Its cognate antigen has yet to be identified. Base-call qualities are not available, and no considerably larger clone is one nucleotide away.

Frozen genomic DNA underwent high-throughput TCRbeta CDR3 sequencing by immunoSEQ, including PCR amplification, mapping, bias correction and internal controls. Processing in the source paper ran as follows. Only productive rearrangements were retained, with each unique TCRbeta sequence defined by its CDR3 nucleotide sequence together with its V and J gene. For classification of a sequence as donor-reactive, at least 5-fold expansion in CFSE-low cells relative to unstimulated pre-transplant cells and a frequency of at least 0.01% were required. Minimum frequency thresholds were set for each subject based on the unstimulated sample with the lowest template count, ensuring at least 90% detection power. Jensen-Shannon divergence between the top 1000 TCRbeta sequences after and before transplant was used to measure repertoire turnover. Changes in detection of donor-reactive sequences were tested with two-sided Fisher's exact tests. TCRdb's version of the immuneACCESS table is confined to in-frame rearrangements and falls short of the full clone set. An unresolved V gene accounts for under half of the shortfall where checked; the remainder is of unknown origin. From that table come the V and J calls and clone size; the DNA was used to work out D and trimming. This sample has tens of thousands of clones in its table, and 65% to 85% of those were observed once. Roughly 8.1% of the sample comes from the top ten.

This specimen consisted of CD4+ T cells from blood, obtained before liver transplant. The chain is assembled from TRBV5-1 and TRBJ2-6, and possibly TRBD2, on 5 matching bases. The TCR was taken from a human donor who received a liver transplant. The DNA reads TGCGCCAGCAGCTTGGCCCTTGGGAGTGGGGCCAACGTCCTGACTTTC. Its product reads: CASSLALGSGANVLTF.